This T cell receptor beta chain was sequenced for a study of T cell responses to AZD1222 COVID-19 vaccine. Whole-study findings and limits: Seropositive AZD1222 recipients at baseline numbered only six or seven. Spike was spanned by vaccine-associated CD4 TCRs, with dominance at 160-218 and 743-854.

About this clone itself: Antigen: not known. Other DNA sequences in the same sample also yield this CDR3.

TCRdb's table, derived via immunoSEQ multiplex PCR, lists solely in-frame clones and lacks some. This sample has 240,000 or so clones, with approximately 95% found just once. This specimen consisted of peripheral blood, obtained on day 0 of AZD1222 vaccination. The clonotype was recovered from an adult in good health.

The CDR3 DNA sequence: TGTGCCAGCAGCGTATTGGGTAACACTGAAGCTTTCTTT. It yields the protein CASSVLGNTEAFF. This rearrangement joins TRBV9 to TRBJ1-1; D gene ambiguous. CDR1 SGDLS and CDR2 YYNGEE come from the germline V gene. The CDR3 has 13 amino acids. Trimming shortened V by 1 base and J by 2 bases, and 6 bases separated the two germline ends.